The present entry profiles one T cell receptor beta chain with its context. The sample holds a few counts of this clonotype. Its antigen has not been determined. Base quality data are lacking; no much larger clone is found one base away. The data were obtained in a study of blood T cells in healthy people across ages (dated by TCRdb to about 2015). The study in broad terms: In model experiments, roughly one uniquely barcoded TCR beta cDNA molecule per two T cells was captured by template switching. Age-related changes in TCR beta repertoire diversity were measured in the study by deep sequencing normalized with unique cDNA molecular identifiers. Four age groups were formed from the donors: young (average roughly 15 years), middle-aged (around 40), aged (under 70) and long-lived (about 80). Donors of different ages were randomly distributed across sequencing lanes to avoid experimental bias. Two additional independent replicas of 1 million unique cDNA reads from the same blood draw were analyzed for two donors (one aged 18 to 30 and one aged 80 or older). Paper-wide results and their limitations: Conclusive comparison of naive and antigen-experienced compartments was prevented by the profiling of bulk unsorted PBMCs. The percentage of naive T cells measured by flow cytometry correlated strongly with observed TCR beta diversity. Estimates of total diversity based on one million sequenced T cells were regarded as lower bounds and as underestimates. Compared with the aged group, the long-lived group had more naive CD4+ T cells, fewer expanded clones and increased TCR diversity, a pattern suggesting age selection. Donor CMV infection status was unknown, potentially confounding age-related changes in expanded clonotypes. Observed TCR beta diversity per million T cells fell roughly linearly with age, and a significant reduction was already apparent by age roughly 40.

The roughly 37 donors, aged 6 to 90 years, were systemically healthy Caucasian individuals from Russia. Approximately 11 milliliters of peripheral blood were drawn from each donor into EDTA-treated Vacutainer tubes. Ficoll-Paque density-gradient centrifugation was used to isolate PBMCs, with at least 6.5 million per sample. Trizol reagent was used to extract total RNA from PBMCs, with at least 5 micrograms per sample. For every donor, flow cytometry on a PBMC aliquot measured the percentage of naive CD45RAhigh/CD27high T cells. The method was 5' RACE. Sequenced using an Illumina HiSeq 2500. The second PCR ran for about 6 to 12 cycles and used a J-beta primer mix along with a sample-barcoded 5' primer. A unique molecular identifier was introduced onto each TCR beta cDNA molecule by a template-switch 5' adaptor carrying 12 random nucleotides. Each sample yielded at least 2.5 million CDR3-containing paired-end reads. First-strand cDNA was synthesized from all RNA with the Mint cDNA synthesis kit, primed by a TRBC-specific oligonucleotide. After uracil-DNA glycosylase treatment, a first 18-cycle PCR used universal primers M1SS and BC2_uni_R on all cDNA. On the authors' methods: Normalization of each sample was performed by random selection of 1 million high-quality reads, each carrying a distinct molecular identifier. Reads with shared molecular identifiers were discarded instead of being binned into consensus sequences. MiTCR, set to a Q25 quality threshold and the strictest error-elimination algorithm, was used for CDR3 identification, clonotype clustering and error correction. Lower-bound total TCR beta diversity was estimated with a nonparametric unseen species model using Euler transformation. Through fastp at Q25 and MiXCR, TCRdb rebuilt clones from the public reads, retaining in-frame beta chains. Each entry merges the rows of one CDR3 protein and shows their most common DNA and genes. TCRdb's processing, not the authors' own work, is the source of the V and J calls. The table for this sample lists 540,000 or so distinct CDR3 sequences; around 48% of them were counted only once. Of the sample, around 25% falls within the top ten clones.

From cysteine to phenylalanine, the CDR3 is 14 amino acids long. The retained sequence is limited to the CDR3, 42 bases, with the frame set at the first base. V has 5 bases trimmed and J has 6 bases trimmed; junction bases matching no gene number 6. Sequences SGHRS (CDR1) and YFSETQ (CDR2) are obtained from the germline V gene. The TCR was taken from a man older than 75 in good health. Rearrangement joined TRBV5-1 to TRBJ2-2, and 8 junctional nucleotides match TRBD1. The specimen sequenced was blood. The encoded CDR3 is CASRQTGGSGELFF. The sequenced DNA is TGCGCCAGCAGACAAACAGGGGGTTCCGGGGAGCTGTTTTTT. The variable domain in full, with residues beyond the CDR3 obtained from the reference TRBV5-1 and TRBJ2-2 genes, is KAGVTQTPRYLIKTRGQQVTLSCSPISGHRSVSWYQQTPGQGLQFLFEYFSETQRNKGNFPGRFSGRQFSNSRSEMNVSTLELGDSALYLCASRQTGGSGELFFGEGSRLTVL.